Given below is one T cell receptor beta chain in context. The antigen it binds to is not known. Base qualities are not provided; no much larger clone lies one nucleotide away. Libraries were built with the immunoSEQ multiplex PCR assay. For the multiplex PCR, a mixture combining 60 forward primers for TCR Vbeta segments and 13 reverse primers for TCR Jbeta segments was used. The CDR3 region of rearranged TCR beta genes was amplified from genomic DNA with a multiplex PCR assay. The amplified TCR beta libraries were sequenced on the Illumina HiSeq System as 87-base-pair reads. As for the original processing: A later analysis tallied around 80 million unique TCR beta chains across the 550 to 850 repertoires, and about 10 million of those chains were shared by two or more donors. A nearest-neighbor algorithm error-corrected the raw reads and collapsed the reads into unique sequences, merging closely related sequences to remove PCR and sequencing errors. To assign V, D and J gene segments, CDR3 sequences were aligned to IMGT reference sequences. For a sequence to be retained, a match of at least six nucleotides to both a V gene segment and a J gene segment was required. Rearrangements were called productive when the CDR3 lacked stop codons and stayed in frame with V and J; all others were non-productive. CDR3 was defined by IMGT convention, running from the second conserved V-encoded cysteine to the conserved J-encoded phenylalanine. The earlier analysis of more than 450 of the donors excluded sequences that lacked an unambiguous match to a single V gene segment. An earlier analysis of fewer than 750 of the donors called V segments functional above 56.7% productive rearrangements and segregating when the between-donor standard deviation exceeded 5%. A statistical classification framework was built for diagnosing cytomegalovirus status from the catalog of TCR beta chain sequences. In a later analysis, V and J genes were assigned by comparing TCR nucleotide sequences against IMGT/GENE-DB human TR gene sequences. A later analysis assigned CDR3 sequences and most-parsimonious VDJ recombination scenarios with the TCRdist pipeline. In a later analysis, every TCR beta chain was defined by the combination of its CDR3 amino acid sequence and its V-gene family, and reads without a unique V-gene family were dropped. In a later analysis, 500 to 700 highly shared, low-generation-probability nucleotide sequences were removed to address suspected cross-contamination and a sequencing artifact. In a later analysis, a clonal expansion index for each public chain was calculated from normalized within-repertoire ranks of inferred template counts. In a later analysis, generation probabilities were computed with a VDJ recombination model fitted to out-of-frame rearrangements, and the resulting probabilities were checked against IGoR. In a later analysis, TCR-TCR, TCR-HLA and TCR-CMV co-occurrence was scored with hypergeometric tests, and a repertoire-size bias correction was applied to TCR pairs. False discovery rates were estimated in a later analysis by permuting HLA or CMV assignments 20 times. In a later analysis, co-occurring TCRs were grouped with DBSCAN, and TCRdist sequence similarity was added when clustering was performed within HLA-allele-positive subsets. For co-occurrence clustering, repertoires with fewer than 30,000 or more than 120,000 public chains were excluded, along with roughly 5 repertoires with anomalous nucleotide sharing. TCRdb holds this immuneACCESS table with in-frame rearrangements only. Some clones are missing; in checked studies, unresolved V genes explain under half, and the rest has no known cause. V and J calls and clone size follow that table, whereas D and trimming were derived from the DNA. Present in this sample are about 150,000 clones, about 80% of which were seen just once. The ten most abundant clones make up 1% of the sample.

The cohort was made up of 650 to 700 healthy bone marrow donors. All cohort members were sampled while nominally healthy, although unrecorded immune exposures were likely present. The donor was CMV seropositive and belonged to the group of 250 to 300 seropositive cohort members. A peripheral blood sample was collected from each donor, and TCR beta sequencing was performed on peripheral blood mononuclear cells. The Qiagen DNeasy Blood Extraction Kit was used to extract genomic DNA from the blood cell samples. These data originate in a study of cytomegalovirus exposure and HLA in healthy donors (dated 2017 in TCRdb). Broadly, across the study: According to an earlier analysis of 550 to 750 of the donors, about 180 million T cells yielded 117 million unique TCR beta sequences and about 300 Gb of sequence data. The study profiled the T cell repertoires of hundreds of subjects by immunosequencing and related them to cytomegalovirus serostatus. The study was designed to test whether signatures of past pathogen exposure could be identified by cataloging public T cell receptors. In a later genetic analysis, genome-wide SNP genotypes for about 55% of the roughly 700 donors were used, and that subset was treated as a discovery cohort. Rather than drawing on any new phenotypic data, the later analysis identified candidate immune exposures from TCR beta sequences and the way those sequences occurred across donors. In addition to the first cohort of around 670 subjects, a separate validation cohort of 120 different subjects was used. Every discovery cohort repertoire had been produced on one sequencing platform. Typing coverage differed by locus: A, B, C, DRB1 and DQB1 were typed in roughly 620-630 donors, DQA1 in about 550, DPA1 in roughly 590, and DPB1 in 400 to 490. Donor age, sex, ethnicity and CMV serostatus were compiled together with the repertoire data. About 5 DR-DQ haplotypes were handled as single units for association and clustering, since linkage in the cohort was strong. Among 398 genotyped donors of the cohort, an average of around 250,000 unique TCR beta nucleotide sequences was sequenced per donor, of which about 19% were non-productive. HLA typing covered class I and class II loci at four-digit resolution. To predict cytomegalovirus infection status, the study brought together high-throughput TCR immunosequencing, statistical association of individual TCRs with disease status, and machine learning. A later analysis re-analyzed previously published TCR beta repertoires from approximately 700 donors and added high-resolution HLA genotyping to study TCR occurrence patterns. An early release covering more than 500 HLA-typed donors comprised approximately 300 gigabases of sequencing data and around 80 million unique TCR sequences. The genetic ancestry cluster associated with self-reported Caucasian donors included about 84% of the roughly 400 genotyped donors. To decide whether each TCR beta V gene segment behaved as functional or pseudogenic, an earlier analysis of approximately 590 of the donors relied on high-throughput TCR beta sequencing. Overall study results and their limits: According to a later analysis, parvovirus B19, influenza, CMV and Epstein-Barr virus appeared linked to several top co-occurrence clusters. At a false discovery rate of 0.05, a later analysis linked fewer than 20,000 TCR beta sequences to specific HLA alleles. A further reported finding was that TCR beta sequences accurately predicted the HLA-A and HLA-B alleles for most subjects in the first cohort. Linkage disequilibrium might explain the correlated functional status among segregating V segments, but an unknown experimental factor could not be ruled out. A cluster of highly shared sequence variants was judged likely to be a technical artifact of the sequencing pipeline. An earlier analysis of approximately 530 of the donors showed that most TCR beta V segments appeared in productive rearrangements either about 87% or about 30% of the time, which broadly matched IMGT annotations. According to the authors, the approach could potentially be generalized to other disease states and immunological phenotypes. A later analysis found that HLA-associated TCR beta chains were more clonally expanded and had lower generation probabilities than equally common non-associated chains. Because counts were too low, seventeen rarely observed V segments, including chromosome 9 orphons, were excluded from the earlier analysis of around 640 of the donors. Because some donors lacked HLA typing at each locus, the association tests relied only on the typed subset. For the cohort, immune exposure information was limited to CMV serostatus. Some IMGT-functional V segments, including TRBV6-2 and TRBV6-3, could not be told apart with the 87-base-pair reads, so those segments were excluded. A later genetic analysis associated a missense DCLRE1C variant with V-gene and J-gene trimming of TCR beta chains, and an independent cohort replicated the association. Three of the identified cytomegalovirus-associated TCR beta chains were confirmed in vitro to be specific for cytomegalovirus antigens. The classifier was reported to diagnose cytomegalovirus status with high specificity and sensitivity in both the original cohort and the validation cohort. In a later genetic analysis, fewer N-insertions in productive TCRs were reported among donors in an Asian-associated ancestry cluster than the approximately 670-donor mean. When HLA alleles, especially DR and DQ, strongly co-occurred, TCR associations were difficult to assign to individual alleles. A total of fewer than 200 TCR beta chains were listed by the study as associated with cytomegalovirus. Across donors, most TCR sequences were observed very rarely, whereas some public TCRs were present in many individuals. In a later analysis, most CMV-associated TCR beta chains were found to appear HLA-restricted, with HLA associations seemingly driven largely by CMV exposure. The cohort was sequenced for TCR beta chains only, and without alpha or paired-chain data the features that could be detected were limited. Roughly uniform sequencing depth across donors was assumed in presence/absence analyses, although this assumption may not hold. In a later analysis, TCR association rates were found to vary across HLA loci, with the most associated TCRs seen for DRB1 alleles and the fewest for HLA-C alleles.

The junction shows trimming of 8 bases on V and 14 bases on J, and the gene matches do not reach 14 bases of it. CDR1 and CDR2 (MDHEN, SYDVKM) derive from the germline V gene. There are 14 amino acids in the CDR3, from cysteine to phenylalanine inclusive. Only the CDR3 DNA stays, 42 bases, in frame from base 1. This sequence originates from a woman aged 45-65 years in good health and CMV-seropositive. Sequencing was carried out using PBMCs. The sequence is built from TRBV28 and TRBJ2-1; 11 central bases correspond to TRBD2. The DNA sequence is as follows: TGTGCCAGCCTCGGGCTAGCGGGGGGTACCAGCGAGTTCTTC. Its coded protein is CASLGLAGGTSEFF.